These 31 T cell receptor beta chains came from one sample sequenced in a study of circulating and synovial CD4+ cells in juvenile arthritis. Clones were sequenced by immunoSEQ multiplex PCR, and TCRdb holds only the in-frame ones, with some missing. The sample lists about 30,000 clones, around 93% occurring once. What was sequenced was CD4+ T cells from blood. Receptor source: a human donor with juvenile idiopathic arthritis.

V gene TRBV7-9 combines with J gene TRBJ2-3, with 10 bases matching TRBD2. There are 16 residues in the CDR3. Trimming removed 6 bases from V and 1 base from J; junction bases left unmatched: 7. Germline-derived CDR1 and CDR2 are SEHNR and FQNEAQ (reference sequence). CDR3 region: CASSTGTSDRTDTQYF. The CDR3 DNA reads TGTGCCAGCAGTACCGGGACTAGCGACCGCACAGATACGCAGTATTTT.

CDR3 loop: CASRYRQTPTNEKLFF. The CDR3 DNA is TGTGCAAGTCGCTACCGACAGACCCCAACTAATGAAAAACTGTTTTTT. The V gene is TRBV12-2, the J gene TRBJ1-4; the DNA was not compared with TRBD1, the D call given in the table. TRBV12-2 is classified as a pseudogene. The CDR3 sequence is 16 residues long.

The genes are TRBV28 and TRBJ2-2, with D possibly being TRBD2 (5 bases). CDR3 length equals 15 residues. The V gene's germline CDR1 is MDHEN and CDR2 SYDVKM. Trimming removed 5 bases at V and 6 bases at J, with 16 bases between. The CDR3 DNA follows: TGTGCCAGCAGTGGTGGACCCCGCGGGCCCGGGGAGCTGTTTTTT. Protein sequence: CASSGGPRGPGELFF.

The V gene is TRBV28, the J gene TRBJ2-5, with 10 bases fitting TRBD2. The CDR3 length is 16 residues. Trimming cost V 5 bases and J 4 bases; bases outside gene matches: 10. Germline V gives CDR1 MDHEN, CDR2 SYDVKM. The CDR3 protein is CASSRQLKREGETQYF. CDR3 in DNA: TGTGCCAGCAGTCGCCAACTTAAGCGGGAGGGAGAGACCCAGTACTTC.

CDR3 sequence reads: CASSWGQGAQNGYTF. CDR3 in DNA: TGTGCCAGCAGCTGGGGACAGGGGGCGCAGAATGGCTACACCTTC. The V gene is TRBV5-5, the J gene TRBJ1-2, with 12 bases matching TRBD1. The V gene end was trimmed by 3 bases and the J gene end by 6 bases; junction bases not matched to a gene: 6. From germline, CDR1 is SGHKS and CDR2 YYEKEE (reference sequence). This CDR3 is 15 amino acids long.

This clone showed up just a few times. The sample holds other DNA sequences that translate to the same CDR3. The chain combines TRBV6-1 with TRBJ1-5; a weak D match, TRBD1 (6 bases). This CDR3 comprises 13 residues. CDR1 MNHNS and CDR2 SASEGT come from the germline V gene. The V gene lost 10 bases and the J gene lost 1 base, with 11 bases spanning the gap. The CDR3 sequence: CATKTGSNQPQHF. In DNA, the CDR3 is TGTGCCACGAAAACAGGGAGCAATCAGCCCCAGCATTTT.

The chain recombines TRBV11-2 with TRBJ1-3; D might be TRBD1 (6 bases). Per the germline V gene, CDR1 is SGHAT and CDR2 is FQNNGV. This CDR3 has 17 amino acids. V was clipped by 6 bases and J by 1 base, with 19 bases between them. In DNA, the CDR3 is TGTGCCAGCAGACCCACCGACAGGCGAATATCTGGAAACACCATATATTTT. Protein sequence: CASRPTDRRISGNTIYF. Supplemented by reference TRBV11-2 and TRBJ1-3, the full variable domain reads EAGVAQSPRYKIIEKRQSVAFWCNPISGHATLYWYQQILGQGPKLLIQFQNNGVVDDSQLPKDRFSAERLKGVDSTLKIQPAKLEDSAVYLCASRPTDRRISGNTIYFGEGSWLTVV.

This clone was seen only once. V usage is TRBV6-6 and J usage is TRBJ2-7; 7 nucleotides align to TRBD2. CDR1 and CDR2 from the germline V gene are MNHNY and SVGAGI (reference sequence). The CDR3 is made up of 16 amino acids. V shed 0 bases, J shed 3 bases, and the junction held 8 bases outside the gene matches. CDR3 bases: TGTGCCAGCAGTTACTCCCCGGGCAGGACTAGCTACGAGCAGTACTTC. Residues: CASSYSPGRTSYEQYF.

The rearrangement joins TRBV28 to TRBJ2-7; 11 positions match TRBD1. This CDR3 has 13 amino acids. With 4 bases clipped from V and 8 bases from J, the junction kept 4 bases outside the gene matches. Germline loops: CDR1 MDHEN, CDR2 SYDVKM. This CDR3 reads CASSWGQGGQQYF. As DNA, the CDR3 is TGTGCCAGCAGTTGGGGACAGGGGGGCCAGCAGTACTTC.

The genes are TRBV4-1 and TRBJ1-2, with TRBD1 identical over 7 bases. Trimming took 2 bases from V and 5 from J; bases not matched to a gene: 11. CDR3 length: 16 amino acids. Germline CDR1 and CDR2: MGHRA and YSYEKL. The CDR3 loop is CASSQPGQSIRYGYTF. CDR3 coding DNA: TGCGCCAGCAGCCAACCGGGACAGTCCATCCGTTATGGCTACACCTTC.

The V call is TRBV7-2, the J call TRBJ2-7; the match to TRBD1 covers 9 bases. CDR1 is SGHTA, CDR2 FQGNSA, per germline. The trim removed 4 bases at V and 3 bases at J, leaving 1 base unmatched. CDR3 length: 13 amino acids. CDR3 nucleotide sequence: TGTGCCAGCAGCTGGACAGGGGACTACGAGCAGTACTTC. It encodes CASSWTGDYEQYF.

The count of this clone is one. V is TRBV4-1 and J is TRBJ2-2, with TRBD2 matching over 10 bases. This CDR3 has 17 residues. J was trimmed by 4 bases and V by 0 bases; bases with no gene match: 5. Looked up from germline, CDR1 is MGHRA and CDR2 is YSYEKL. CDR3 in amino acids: CASSQDPSGRGTGELFF. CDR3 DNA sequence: TGCGCCAGCAGCCAAGATCCTAGCGGGAGAGGCACCGGGGAGCTGTTTTTT.

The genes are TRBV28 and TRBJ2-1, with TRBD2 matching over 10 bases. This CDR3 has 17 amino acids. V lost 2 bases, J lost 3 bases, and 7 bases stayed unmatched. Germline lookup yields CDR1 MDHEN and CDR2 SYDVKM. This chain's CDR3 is CASSLGYGLAVYNEQFF. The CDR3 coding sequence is TGTGCCAGCAGTTTAGGATACGGACTAGCGGTCTACAATGAGCAGTTCTTC.

The chain's CDR3 is CASSLEARTGGNQPQHF. The CDR3 nucleotides are TGTGCCAGCAGCTTAGAAGCACGGACAGGGGGCAATCAGCCCCAGCATTTT. J is TRBJ1-5 and V is TRBV7-2, with TRBD1 matching over 9 bases. J lost 2 bases, V lost 1 base, and 6 bases had no gene match. This CDR3 has 17 amino acids. Germline-derived CDR1 and CDR2 are SGHTA and FQGNSA.

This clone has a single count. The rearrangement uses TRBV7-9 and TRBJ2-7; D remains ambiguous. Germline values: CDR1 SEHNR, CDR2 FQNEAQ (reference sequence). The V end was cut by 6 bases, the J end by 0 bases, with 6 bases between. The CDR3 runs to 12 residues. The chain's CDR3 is CASSPISYEQYF. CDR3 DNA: TGTGCCAGCAGTCCCATCTCCTACGAGCAGTACTTC.

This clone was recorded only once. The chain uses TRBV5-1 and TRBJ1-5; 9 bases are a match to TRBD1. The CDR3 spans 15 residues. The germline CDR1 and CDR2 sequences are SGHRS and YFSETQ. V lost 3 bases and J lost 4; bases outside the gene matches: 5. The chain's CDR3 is CASSSGQGKNQPQHF. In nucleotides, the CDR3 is TGCGCCAGCAGCTCCGGACAGGGGAAGAATCAGCCCCAGCATTTT. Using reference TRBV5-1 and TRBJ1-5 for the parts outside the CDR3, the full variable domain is KAGVTQTPRYLIKTRGQQVTLSCSPISGHRSVSWYQQTPGQGLQFLFEYFSETQRNKGNFPGRFSGRQFSNSRSEMNVSTLELGDSALYLCASSSGQGKNQPQHFGDGTRLSIL.

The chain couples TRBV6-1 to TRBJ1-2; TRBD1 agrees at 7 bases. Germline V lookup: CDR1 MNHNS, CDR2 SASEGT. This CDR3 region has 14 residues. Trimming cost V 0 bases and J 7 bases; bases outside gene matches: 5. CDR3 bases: TGTGCCAGCAGTGAAGCGAAGACAGGGCTTGGCTACACCTTC. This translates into CASSEAKTGLGYTF.

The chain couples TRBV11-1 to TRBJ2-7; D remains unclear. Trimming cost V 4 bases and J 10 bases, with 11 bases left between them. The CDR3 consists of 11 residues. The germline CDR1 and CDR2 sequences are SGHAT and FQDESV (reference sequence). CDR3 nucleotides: TGTGCCAGCAGCTCACCGGGTCTTCAGTACTTC. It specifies CASSSPGLQYF. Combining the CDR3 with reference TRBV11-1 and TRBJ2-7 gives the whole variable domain EAEVAQSPRYKITEKSQAVAFWCDPISGHATLYWYRQILGQGPELLVQFQDESVVDDSQLPKDRFSAERLKGVDSTLKIQPAELGDSAMYLCASSSPGLQYFGPGTRLTVT.

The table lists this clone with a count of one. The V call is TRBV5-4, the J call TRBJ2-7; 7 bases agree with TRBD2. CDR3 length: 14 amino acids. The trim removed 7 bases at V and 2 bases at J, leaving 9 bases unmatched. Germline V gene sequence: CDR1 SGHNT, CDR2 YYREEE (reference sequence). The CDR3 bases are TGTGCCAGCTCGTTAGCTAGCGGCCCCTACGAGCAGTACTTC. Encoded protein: CASSLASGPYEQYF.

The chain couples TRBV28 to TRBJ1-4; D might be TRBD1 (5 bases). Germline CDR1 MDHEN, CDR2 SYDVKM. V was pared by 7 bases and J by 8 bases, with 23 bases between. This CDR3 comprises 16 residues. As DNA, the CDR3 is TGTGCCAGCAACCCAGTCGGTGGCAGGGCCGAAGAAAAACTGTTTTTT. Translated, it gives CASNPVGGRAEEKLFF.

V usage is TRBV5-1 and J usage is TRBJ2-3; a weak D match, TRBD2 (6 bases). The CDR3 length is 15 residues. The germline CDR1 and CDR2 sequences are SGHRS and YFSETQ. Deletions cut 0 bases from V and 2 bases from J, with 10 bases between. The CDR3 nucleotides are TGCGCCAGCAGCTTGGTTAGCGGAGCCACAGATACGCAGTATTTT. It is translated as CASSLVSGATDTQYF.

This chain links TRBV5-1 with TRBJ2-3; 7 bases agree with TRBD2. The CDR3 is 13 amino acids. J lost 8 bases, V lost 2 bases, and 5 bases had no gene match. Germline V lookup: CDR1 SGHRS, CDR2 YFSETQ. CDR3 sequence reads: CASSFDSGGTQYF. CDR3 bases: TGCGCCAGCAGCTTTGACTCGGGAGGTACGCAGTATTTT.

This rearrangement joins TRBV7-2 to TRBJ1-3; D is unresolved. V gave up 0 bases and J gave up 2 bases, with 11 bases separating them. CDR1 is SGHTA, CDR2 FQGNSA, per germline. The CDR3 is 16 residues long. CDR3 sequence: CASSLARAQAGNTIYF. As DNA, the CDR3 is TGTGCCAGCAGCTTAGCGCGGGCCCAGGCTGGAAACACCATATATTTT.

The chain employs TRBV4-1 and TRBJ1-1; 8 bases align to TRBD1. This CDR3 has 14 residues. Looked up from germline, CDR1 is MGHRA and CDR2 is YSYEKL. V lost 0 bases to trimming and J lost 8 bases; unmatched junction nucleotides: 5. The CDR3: CASSQEDRGREAFF. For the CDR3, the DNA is TGCGCCAGCAGCCAAGAAGACAGGGGCAGGGAAGCTTTCTTT.

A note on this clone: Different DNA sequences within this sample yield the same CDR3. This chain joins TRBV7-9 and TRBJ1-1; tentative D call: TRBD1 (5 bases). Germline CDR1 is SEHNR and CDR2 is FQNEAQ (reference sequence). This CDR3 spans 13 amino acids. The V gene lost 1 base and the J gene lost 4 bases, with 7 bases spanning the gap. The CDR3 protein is CASSLETGTEAFF. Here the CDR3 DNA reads TGTGCCAGCAGCTTAGAAACAGGCACTGAAGCTTTCTTT.

The CDR3 DNA sequence: TGTGCCAGCAGCGTAAGCCTAGCGGGGGCCAATGAGCAGTTCTTC. This gives the protein CASSVSLAGANEQFF. The rearrangement uses TRBV9 and TRBJ2-1, with 10 bases aligning to TRBD2. The V segment lost 1 base and the J segment 6 bases; nucleotides outside the gene matches: 4. This CDR3 is 15 amino acids long. Looked up from germline, CDR1 is SGDLS and CDR2 is YYNGEE. The full variable domain, with the rest looked up from reference TRBV9 and TRBJ2-1, is DSGVTQTPKHLITATGQRVTLRCSPRSGDLSVYWYQQSLDQGLQFLIQYYNGEERAKGNILERFSAQQFPDLHSELNLSSLELGDSALYFCASSVSLAGANEQFFGPGTRLTVL.

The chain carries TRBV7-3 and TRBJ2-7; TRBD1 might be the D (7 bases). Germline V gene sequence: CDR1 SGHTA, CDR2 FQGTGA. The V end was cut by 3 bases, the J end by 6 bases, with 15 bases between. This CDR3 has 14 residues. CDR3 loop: CASSLRAGGSEQYF. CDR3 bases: TGTGCCAGCAGCTTGAGGGCAGGGGGGAGCGAGCAGTACTTC. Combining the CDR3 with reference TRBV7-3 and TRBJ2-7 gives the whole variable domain GAGVSQTPSNKVTEKGKYVELRCDPISGHTALYWYRQSLGQGPEFLIYFQGTGAADDSGLPNDRFFAVRPEGSVSTLKIQRTERGDSAVYLCASSLRAGGSEQYFGPGTRLTVT.

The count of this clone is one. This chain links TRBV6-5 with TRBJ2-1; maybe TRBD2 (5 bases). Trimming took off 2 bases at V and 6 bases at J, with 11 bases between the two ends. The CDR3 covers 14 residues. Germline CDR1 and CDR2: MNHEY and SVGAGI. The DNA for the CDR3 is TGTGCCAGCAGTTACCCCGGCCGGGGCAATGAGCAGTTCTTC. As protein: CASSYPGRGNEQFF.

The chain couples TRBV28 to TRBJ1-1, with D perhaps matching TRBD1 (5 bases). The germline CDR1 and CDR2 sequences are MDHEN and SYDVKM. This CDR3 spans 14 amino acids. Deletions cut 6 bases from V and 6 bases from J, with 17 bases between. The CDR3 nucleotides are TGTGCCAGCAGAGACGAAGACAGTCGACCTGAAGCTTTCTTT. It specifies CASRDEDSRPEAFF.

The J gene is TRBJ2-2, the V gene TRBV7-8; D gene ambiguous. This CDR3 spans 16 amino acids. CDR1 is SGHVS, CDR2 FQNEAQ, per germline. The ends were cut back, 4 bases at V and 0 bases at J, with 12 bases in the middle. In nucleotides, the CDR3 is TGTGCCAGCAGCTCCTCGCCCACTCCGAACACCGGGGAGCTGTTTTTT. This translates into CASSSSPTPNTGELFF.

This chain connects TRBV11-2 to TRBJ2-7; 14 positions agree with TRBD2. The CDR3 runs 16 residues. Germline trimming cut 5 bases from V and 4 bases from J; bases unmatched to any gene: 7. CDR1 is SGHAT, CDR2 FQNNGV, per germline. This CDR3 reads CASSHTRTSGRYEQYF. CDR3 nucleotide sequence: TGTGCCAGCAGCCATACTCGGACTAGCGGGAGGTACGAGCAGTACTTC.